The source of this T cell receptor beta chain is a study of OX40 agonist ivuxolimab in advanced cancers. General notes on the study: The costimulatory receptor OX40 (CD134) was targeted by ivuxolimab, a fully human IgG2 agonistic monoclonal antibody. Intravenous ivuxolimab was administered to patients every 2 weeks at six dose levels: 0.01, 0.1, 0.3, 1.5, 3 and 10 mg/kg. Of the approximately 54 dose-escalation patients, hepatocellular carcinoma was present in about 20, melanoma in roughly 15, renal cell carcinoma in 9 and head and neck cancer in 9. The dose-escalation cohort was around 84% male with a mean age of about 54 years, ranging from about 20 to 85. Prior anti-PD-1, anti-PD-L1 or anti-CTLA-4 therapy was permitted, and less than 45% of dose-escalation patients had received checkpoint inhibitors. Three dose-escalation patients achieved partial responses, one with hepatocellular carcinoma and two with cutaneous melanoma. Peripheral TCRbeta sequencing aimed to test whether ivuxolimab altered TCR sequence diversity and caused clonal T-cell expansion. The paper describes the monotherapy dose-escalation part (N ≈ 50 patients) of the phase I trial of ivuxolimab.

CDR3 length: 14 amino acids, cysteine to phenylalanine. Just the 42-base CDR3 DNA is kept, in frame starting at base 1. Trimming at the junction amounts to 5 bases on V and 4 bases on J, and the germline ends lie 11 bases apart. The germline V gene yields SGHTA for CDR1 and FQGNSA for CDR2. Study-level results and caveats: In the 0.1-3.0 mg/kg groups, partial responders were among the patients with the lowest normalized peripheral clonal expansion, particularly in CD8+ T cells. Low levels of normalized T-cell clonal expansion were also shown by some nonresponding patients. At doses of 0.1 to 3.0 mg/kg, clonal expansion of both CD4+ and CD8+ T cells in blood was seen between baseline and week 6. After ivuxolimab, more expanded clones were found on average in CD8+ T cells than in CD4+ T cells. Antigen specificity was not determined for the clonally expanded peripheral T cells.

Notes on this clone: The target of this receptor is not known. No quality values exist for individual bases; no much larger clone is one base distant.

Genomic DNA was isolated from the sorted cells so that the TCRbeta CDR3 region could be sequenced. The immunoSEQ Assay was used to sequence the TCRbeta CDR3 regions. What TCRdb holds here is the immuneACCESS table cut down to in-frame rearrangements. Part of the clones is not present; checked against another copy, under half of the missing clones reflect an unresolved V gene, and the others are unexplained. Recorded for this sample are about 25,000 clones; 80% to 90% of them occurred a single time. The top ten clones comprise 40% to 50% of the sample. Patients with a history of autoimmune disease or receiving systemic immunosuppression were excluded from the trial. Peripheral blood for TCR sequencing was collected from all dose cohorts at baseline, on cycle 4 day 1, and on cycle 7 day 1. Samples were obtained from an open-label, multicenter, first-in-human phase I dose-escalation trial of ivuxolimab. Adults with locally advanced or metastatic melanoma, renal cell carcinoma, hepatocellular carcinoma or head and neck squamous cell carcinoma were enrolled in the trial. CD4+ and CD8+ T cells were sorted separately from peripheral blood before TCR sequencing.

This clonotype originated in an adult with an advanced solid tumor such as melanoma, head and neck, liver or kidney cancer. Here the sequenced sample was CD4+ or CD8+ T cells sorted from blood, taken in a trial of the OX40 agonist ivuxolimab. The sequence is built from TRBV7-2 and TRBJ2-2, with TRBD1 perhaps the D gene, on 5 matching bases. In nucleotides, the sequence is TGTGCCAGCAGCCCTGGACAATTCACCGGGGAGCTGTTTTTT. It is translated as CASSPGQFTGELFF.